This TCR beta chain was observed in a study of T-cell reconstitution after alpha-beta-depleted transplantation in children. TCRbeta library preparation incorporated unique molecular identifiers. TCRdb re-called the PCR reads through MiXCR, storing one row per CDR3 protein. The sample yields around 800,000 distinct CDR3 sequences, around 15% seen once. This CDR3 is built from 12 residues. V lost 3 bases to trimming and J lost 7 bases, with 11 bases between them. Germline-derived CDR1 and CDR2 are SGDLS and YYNGEE. Sequenced here: PBMCs, mostly from graft donor cells, sampled 360 days after TCRalphabeta/CD19-depleted stem cell transplant. This clonotype was sampled from a male patient between 10 and 17 years old who had a stem cell transplant for acute lymphoblastic leukemia, so the T cells may come from the graft donor. The chain carries TRBV9 and TRBJ2-7; TRBD1 or TRBD2 may be the D gene (5 bases each). CDR3: CASSAGPGEQYF. The DNA for the CDR3 is TGTGCCAGCAGCGCGGGACCGGGGGAGCAGTACTTC.